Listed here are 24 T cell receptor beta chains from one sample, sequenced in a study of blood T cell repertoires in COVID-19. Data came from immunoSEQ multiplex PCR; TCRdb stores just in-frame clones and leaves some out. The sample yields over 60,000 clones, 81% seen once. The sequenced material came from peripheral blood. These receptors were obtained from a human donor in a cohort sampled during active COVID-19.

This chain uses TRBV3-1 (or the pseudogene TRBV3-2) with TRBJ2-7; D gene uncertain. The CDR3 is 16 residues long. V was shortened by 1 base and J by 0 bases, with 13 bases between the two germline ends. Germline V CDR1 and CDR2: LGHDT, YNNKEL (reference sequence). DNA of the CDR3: TGTGCCAGCAGCCAAGGTCCGCGAACCACCTCCTACGAGCAGTACTTC. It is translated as CASSQGPRTTSYEQYF.

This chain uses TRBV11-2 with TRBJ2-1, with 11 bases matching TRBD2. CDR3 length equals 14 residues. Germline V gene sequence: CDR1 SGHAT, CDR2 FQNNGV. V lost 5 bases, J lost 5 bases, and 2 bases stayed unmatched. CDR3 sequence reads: CASSPGLADNEQFF. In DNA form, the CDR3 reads TGTGCCAGCAGCCCGGGACTAGCGGACAATGAGCAGTTCTTC.

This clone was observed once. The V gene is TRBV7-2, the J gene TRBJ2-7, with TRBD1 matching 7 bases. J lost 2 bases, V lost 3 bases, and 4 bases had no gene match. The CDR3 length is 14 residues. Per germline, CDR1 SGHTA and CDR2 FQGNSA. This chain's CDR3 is CASSLGQPPYEQYF. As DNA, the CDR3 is TGTGCCAGCAGCTTGGGACAGCCTCCCTACGAGCAGTACTTC.

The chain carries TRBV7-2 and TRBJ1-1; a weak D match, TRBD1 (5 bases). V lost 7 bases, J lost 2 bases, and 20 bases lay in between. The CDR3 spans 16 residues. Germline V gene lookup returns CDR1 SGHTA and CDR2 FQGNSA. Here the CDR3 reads CASTQGPPLLNTEAFF. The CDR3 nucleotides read TGTGCCAGCACCCAGGGTCCCCCACTACTTAACACTGAAGCTTTCTTT.

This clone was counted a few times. The CDR3 loop is CSVELLGGGETEAFF. The CDR3, as DNA: TGCAGCGTTGAGTTGCTGGGGGGGGGAGAGACTGAAGCTTTCTTT. J is TRBJ1-1 and V is TRBV29-1; D possibly corresponds to TRBD1 (5 bases). Germline V lookup: CDR1 SQVTM, CDR2 ANQGSEA. Trimming cost V 3 bases and J 5 bases, with 19 bases left between them. The CDR3 has 15 amino acids.

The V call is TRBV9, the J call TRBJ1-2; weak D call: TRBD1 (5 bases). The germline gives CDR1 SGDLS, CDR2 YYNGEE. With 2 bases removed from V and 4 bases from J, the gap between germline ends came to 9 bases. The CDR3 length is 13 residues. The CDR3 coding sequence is TGTGCCAGCAGCGTCGGCGGGACCTATGGCTACACCTTC. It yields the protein CASSVGGTYGYTF.

The chain's CDR3 is CASSISGVSYEQYF. Here the CDR3 DNA reads TGTGCCAGTAGTATTAGCGGGGTCTCCTACGAGCAGTACTTC. The V call is TRBV19, the J call TRBJ2-7, with 8 bases lining up with TRBD2. The length of the CDR3 is 14 residues. Germline V gives CDR1 LNHDA, CDR2 SQIVND (reference sequence). Trimming removed 3 bases from V and 0 bases from J; junction bases left unmatched: 1. Filled out from reference TRBV19 and TRBJ2-7, the complete variable domain reads DGGITQSPKYLFRKEGQNVTLSCEQNLNHDAMYWYRQDPGQGLRLIYYSQIVNDFQKGDIAEGYSVSREKKESFPLTVTSAQKNPTAFYLCASSISGVSYEQYFGPGTRLTVT.

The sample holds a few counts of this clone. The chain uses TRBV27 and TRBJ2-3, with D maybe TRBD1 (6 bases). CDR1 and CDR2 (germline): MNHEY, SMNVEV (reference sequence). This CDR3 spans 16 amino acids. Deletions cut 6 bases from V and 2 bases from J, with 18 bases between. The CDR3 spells CASRLGGFTLTDTQYF. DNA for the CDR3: TGTGCCAGCAGACTTGGGGGCTTTACACTCACAGATACGCAGTATTTT.

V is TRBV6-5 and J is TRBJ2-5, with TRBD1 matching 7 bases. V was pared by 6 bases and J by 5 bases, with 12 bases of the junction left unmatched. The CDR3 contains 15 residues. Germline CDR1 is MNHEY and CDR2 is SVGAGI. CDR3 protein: CASRDRDSTFETQYF. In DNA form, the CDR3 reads TGTGCCAGCAGAGACCGGGACAGTACGTTTGAGACCCAGTACTTC.

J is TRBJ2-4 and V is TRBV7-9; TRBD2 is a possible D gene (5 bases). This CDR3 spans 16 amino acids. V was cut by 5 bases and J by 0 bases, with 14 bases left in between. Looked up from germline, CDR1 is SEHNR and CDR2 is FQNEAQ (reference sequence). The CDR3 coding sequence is TGTGCCAGCAGCCCCGGAGAGGGCCTAGCCAAAAACATTCAGTACTTC. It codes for CASSPGEGLAKNIQYF. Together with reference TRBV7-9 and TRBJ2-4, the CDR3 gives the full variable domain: DTGVSQNPRHKITKRGQNVTFRCDPISEHNRLYWYRQTLGQGPEFLTYFQNEAQLEKSRLLSDRFSAERPKGSFSTLEIQRTEQGDSAMYLCASSPGEGLAKNIQYFGAGTRLSVL.

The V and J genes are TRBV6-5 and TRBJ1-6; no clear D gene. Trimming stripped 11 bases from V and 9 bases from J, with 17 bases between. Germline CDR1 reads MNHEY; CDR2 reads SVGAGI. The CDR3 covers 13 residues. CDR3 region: CAGQIEGGSPLHF. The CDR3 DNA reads TGTGCCGGCCAAATCGAGGGTGGTTCACCCCTCCACTTT.

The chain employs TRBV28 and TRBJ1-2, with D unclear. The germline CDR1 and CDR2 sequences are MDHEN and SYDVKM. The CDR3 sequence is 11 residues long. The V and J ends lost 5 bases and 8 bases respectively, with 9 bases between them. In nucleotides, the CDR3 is TGTGCCAGCAGTAAGAATAGAGGCTACACCTTC. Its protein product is CASSKNRGYTF.

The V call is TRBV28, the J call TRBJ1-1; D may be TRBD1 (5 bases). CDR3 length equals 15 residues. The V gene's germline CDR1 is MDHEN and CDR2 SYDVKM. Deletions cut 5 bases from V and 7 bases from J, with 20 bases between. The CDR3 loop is CASSAGPARRNEAFF. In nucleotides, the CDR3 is TGTGCCAGCAGTGCGGGGCCCGCGCGCCGTAATGAAGCTTTCTTT.

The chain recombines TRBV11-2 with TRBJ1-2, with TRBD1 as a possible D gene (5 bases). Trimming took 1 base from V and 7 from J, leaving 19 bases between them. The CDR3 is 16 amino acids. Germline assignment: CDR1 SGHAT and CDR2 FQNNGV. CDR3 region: CASSLGSNQGSLGYTF. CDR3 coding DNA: TGTGCCAGCAGCTTAGGCAGCAATCAGGGTTCCCTTGGCTACACCTTC.

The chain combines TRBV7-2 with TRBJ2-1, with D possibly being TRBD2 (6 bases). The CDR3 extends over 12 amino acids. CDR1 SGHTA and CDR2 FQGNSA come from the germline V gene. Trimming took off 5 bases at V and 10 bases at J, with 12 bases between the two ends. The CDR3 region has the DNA TGTGCCAGCAGCCGGGGGACGGGAGAGCAGTTCTTC. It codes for CASSRGTGEQFF.

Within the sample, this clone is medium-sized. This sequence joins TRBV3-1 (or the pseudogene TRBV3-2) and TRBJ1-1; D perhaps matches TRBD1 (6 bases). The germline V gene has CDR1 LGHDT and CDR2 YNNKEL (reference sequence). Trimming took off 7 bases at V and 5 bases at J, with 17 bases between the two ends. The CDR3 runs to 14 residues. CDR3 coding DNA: TGTGCCAGCAATTTACAGGGAAGTAGAACTGAAGCTTTCTTT. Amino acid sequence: CASNLQGSRTEAFF.

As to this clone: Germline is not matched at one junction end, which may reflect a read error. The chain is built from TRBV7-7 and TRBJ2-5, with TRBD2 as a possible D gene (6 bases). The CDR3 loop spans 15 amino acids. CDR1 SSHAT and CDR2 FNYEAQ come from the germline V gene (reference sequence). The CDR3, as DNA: TGTGCTAGCAGCGCCGGGGCGGGACGGGGAGAGACCCAGTACTTC. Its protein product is CASSAGAGRGETQYF.

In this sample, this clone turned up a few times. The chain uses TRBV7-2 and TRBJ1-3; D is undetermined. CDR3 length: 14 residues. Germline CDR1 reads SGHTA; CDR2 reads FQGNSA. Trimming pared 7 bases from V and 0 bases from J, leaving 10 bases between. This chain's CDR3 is CASMSGPSGNTIYF. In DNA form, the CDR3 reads TGTGCCAGCATGTCAGGCCCCTCTGGAAACACCATATATTTT.

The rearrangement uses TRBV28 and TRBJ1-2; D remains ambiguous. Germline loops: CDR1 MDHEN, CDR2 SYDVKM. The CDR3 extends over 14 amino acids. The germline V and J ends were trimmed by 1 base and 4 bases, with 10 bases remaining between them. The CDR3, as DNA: TGTGCCAGCAGTTTATTTGAACAATCCTATGGCTACACCTTC. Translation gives CASSLFEQSYGYTF.

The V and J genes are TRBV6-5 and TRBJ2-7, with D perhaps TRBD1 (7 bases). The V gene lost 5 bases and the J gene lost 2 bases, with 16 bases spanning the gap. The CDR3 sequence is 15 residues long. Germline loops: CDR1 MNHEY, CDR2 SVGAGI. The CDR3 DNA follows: TGTGCCAGCAGTCCCGGAGGGACAGCCCCCTACGAGCAGTACTTC. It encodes CASSPGGTAPYEQYF.

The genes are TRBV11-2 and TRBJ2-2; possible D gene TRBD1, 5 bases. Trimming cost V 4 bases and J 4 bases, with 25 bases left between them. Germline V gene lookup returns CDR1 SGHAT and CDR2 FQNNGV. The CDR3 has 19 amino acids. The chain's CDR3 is CASSSRLPGQGSPTGELFF. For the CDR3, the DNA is TGTGCCAGCAGCTCGCGCCTTCCTGGGCAGGGAAGCCCCACCGGGGAGCTGTTTTTT.

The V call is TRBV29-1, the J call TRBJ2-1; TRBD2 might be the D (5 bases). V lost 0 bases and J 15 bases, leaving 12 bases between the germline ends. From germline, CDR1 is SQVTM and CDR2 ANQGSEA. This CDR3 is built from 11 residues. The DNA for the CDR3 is TGCAGCGTTGAAGATCGAGGGCGTTCGTTCTTC. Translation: CSVEDRGRSFF.

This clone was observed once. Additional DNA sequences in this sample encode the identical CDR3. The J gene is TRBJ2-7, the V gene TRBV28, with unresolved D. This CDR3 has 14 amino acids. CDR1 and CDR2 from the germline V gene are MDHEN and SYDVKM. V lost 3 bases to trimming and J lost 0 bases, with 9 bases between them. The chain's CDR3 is CASSLIGDSYEQYF. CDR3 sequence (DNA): TGTGCCAGCAGTTTGATAGGAGACTCCTACGAGCAGTACTTC. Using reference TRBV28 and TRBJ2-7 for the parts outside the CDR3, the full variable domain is DVKVTQSSRYLVKRTGEKVFLECVQDMDHENMFWYRQDPGLGLRLIYFSYDVKMKEKGDIPEGYSVSREKKERFSLILESASTNQTSMYLCASSLIGDSYEQYFGPGTRLTVT.

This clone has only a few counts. DNA of the CDR3: TGTGCCAGCAGTTCAGGGGAGCTGTTTTTT. This codes for CASSSGELFF. The gene calls are TRBV6-6 and TRBJ2-2; no clear D gene. In germline, CDR1 is MNHNY, CDR2 SVGAGI (reference sequence). Trimming cost V 4 bases and J 8 bases, with 2 bases left between them. The CDR3 runs 10 residues.